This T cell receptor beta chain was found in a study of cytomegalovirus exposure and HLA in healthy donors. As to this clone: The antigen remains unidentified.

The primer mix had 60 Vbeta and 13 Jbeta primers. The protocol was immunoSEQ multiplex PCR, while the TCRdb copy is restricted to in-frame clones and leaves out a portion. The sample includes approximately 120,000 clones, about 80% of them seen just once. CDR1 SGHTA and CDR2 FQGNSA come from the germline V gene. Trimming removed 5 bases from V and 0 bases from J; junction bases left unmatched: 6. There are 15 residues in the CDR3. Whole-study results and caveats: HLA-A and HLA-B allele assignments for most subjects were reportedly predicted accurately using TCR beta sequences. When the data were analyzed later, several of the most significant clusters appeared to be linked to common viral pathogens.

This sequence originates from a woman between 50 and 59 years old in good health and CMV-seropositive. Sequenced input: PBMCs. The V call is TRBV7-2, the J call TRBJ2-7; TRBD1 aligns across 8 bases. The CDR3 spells CASSPSGTGSYEQYF. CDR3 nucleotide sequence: TGTGCCAGCAGCCCGTCCGGGACAGGCTCCTACGAGCAGTACTTC.